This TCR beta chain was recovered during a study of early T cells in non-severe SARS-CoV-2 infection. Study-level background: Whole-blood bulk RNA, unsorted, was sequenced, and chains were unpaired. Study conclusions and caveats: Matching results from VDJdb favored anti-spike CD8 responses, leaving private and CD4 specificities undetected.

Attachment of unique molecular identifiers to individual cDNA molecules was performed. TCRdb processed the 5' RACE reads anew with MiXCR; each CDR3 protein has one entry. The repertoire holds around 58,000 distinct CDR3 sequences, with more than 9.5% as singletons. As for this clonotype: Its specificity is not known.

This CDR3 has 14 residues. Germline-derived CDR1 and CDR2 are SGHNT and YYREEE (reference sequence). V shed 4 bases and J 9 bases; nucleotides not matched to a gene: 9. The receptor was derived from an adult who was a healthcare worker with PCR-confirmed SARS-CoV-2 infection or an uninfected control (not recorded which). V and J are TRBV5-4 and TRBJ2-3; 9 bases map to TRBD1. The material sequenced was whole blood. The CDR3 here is CASSRDRVVKTQYF. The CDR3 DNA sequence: TGTGCCAGCAGCCGGGACAGGGTGGTGAAAACGCAGTATTTT.